These 25 T cell receptor beta chains were sequenced from one sample in a study of T cell responses to AZD1222 COVID-19 vaccine. TCRdb's table, derived via immunoSEQ multiplex PCR, lists solely in-frame clones and lacks some. This sample has some 150,000 clones, with around 94% found just once. The material was peripheral blood, obtained on day 0 of AZD1222 vaccination. The receptor set was obtained from an adult in good health.

V and J are TRBV15 and TRBJ2-5, with D possibly being TRBD1 (6 bases). The CDR3 length is 16 residues. CDR1 and CDR2 from the germline V gene are LNHNV and YYDKDF (reference sequence). Trimming removed 0 bases at V and 4 bases at J, with 15 bases between. The DNA of the CDR3 is TGTGCCACCAGCAGAGATCGAGCGACAGGTGGAGAGACCCAGTACTTC. It yields the protein CATSRDRATGGETQYF. Full variable domain (rest looked up from reference TRBV15 and TRBJ2-5): DAMVIQNPRYQVTQFGKPVTLSCSQTLNHNVMYWYQQKSSQAPKLLFHYYDKDFNNEADTPDNFQSRRPNTSFCFLDIRSPGLGDTAMYLCATSRDRATGGETQYFGPGTRLLVL.

The rearrangement uses TRBV29-1 and TRBJ2-2; TRBD2 matches 10 bases. Germline V CDR1 and CDR2: SQVTM, ANQGSEA. This CDR3 comprises 14 residues. V dropped 6 bases and J dropped 2; count of bases not matched to a gene: 3. The CDR3 bases are TGCAGCGTGCCTAGCGGGGGTAACACCGGGGAGCTGTTTTTT. Protein: CSVPSGGNTGELFF.

The sample holds one count of this clone. The J gene is TRBJ2-5, the V gene TRBV9; D ambiguous. CDR1 and CDR2 from the germline V gene are SGDLS and YYNGEE. The CDR3 contains 13 residues. V was trimmed by 5 bases and J by 5 bases, leaving 13 bases between them. CDR3 residues: CASRPRSEETQYF. Here the CDR3 DNA reads TGTGCCAGCAGGCCCAGGAGCGAGGAGACCCAGTACTTC.

The chain employs TRBV5-6 and TRBJ2-7, with TRBD1 matching over 8 bases. Looked up from germline, CDR1 is SGHDT and CDR2 is YYEEEE. This CDR3 spans 15 amino acids. V dropped 0 bases and J dropped 2; count of bases not matched to a gene: 4. Here the CDR3 reads CASSLDGTGPYEQYV. CDR3 coding DNA: TGTGCCAGCAGCTTGGATGGGACAGGACCCTACGAGCAGTACGTC.

The chain links TRBV5-6 to TRBJ2-7; TRBD1 agrees at 9 bases. The V gene end was trimmed by 3 bases and the J gene end by 6 bases; junction bases not matched to a gene: 7. CDR1 SGHDT and CDR2 YYEEEE come from the germline V gene. The CDR3 totals 14 residues. As DNA, the CDR3 is TGTGCCAGCAGCTGGACAGGGGTTAGGGGCGAGCAGTACGTC. Translated, it gives CASSWTGVRGEQYV.

V gene TRBV27 combines with J gene TRBJ1-4; D is perhaps TRBD1 (5 bases). This CDR3 has 14 amino acids. Trimming left V 4 bases short and J 8 bases short, with 14 bases between. Germline CDR1 and CDR2: MNHEY and SMNVEV (reference sequence). CDR3 region: CASSSGRVPEKLFF. The CDR3 DNA is TGTGCCAGCAGTTCGGGGCGAGTTCCCGAAAAACTGTTTTTT.

The chain carries TRBV11-2 and TRBJ2-1, with 8 bases that match TRBD2. CDR3 size: 16 residues. V was clipped by 1 base and J by 14 bases; unmatched bases: 16. Germline values: CDR1 SGHAT, CDR2 FQNNGV. CDR3 sequence (DNA): TGTGCCAGCAGCTTAGGGCCCCGGCAAGCGGGAGATGGTGAGTTCTTC. As protein: CASSLGPRQAGDGEFF.

CDR3 coding DNA: TGTGCCTGGAGTGTAGGAAGGGGGGGGCACACTGAAGCTTTCTTT. This codes for CAWSVGRGGHTEAFF. V is TRBV30 and J is TRBJ1-1; D might be TRBD1 (6 bases). The V and J ends lost 0 bases and 3 bases respectively, with 14 bases between them. Germline CDR1 and CDR2: GTSNPN and SVGIG (reference sequence). CDR3 length: 15 amino acids.

V and J are TRBV7-9 and TRBJ1-3, with D possibly matching TRBD1 (5 bases). V was cut by 5 bases and J by 7 bases, with 15 bases left in between. The CDR3 runs to 14 residues. Per germline, CDR1 SEHNR and CDR2 FQNEAQ (reference sequence). The CDR3 reads CASSLRELRNTIYF. The CDR3 DNA reads TGTGCCAGCAGCCTCAGGGAGTTGCGGAACACCATATATTTT. Full variable domain (remainder filled in from reference TRBV7-9 and TRBJ1-3): DTGVSQNPRHKITKRGQNVTFRCDPISEHNRLYWYRQTLGQGPEFLTYFQNEAQLEKSRLLSDRFSAERPKGSFSTLEIQRTEQGDSAMYLCASSLRELRNTIYFGEGSWLTVV.

V and J are TRBV2 and TRBJ1-5; maybe TRBD1 (6 bases). Deletions cut 6 bases from V and 3 bases from J, with 27 bases between. The CDR3 has 19 amino acids. Germline V gene sequence: CDR1 SNHLY, CDR2 FYNNEI. The CDR3 is CASRPPKITKTGHNQPQHF. The CDR3 DNA follows: TGTGCCAGCAGGCCCCCCAAGATAACAAAGACAGGCCACAATCAGCCCCAGCATTTT.

This chain connects TRBV7-9 to TRBJ2-3; D is perhaps TRBD2 (6 bases). Trimming removed 3 bases from V and 2 bases from J, with 9 bases in between. The CDR3 loop spans 14 amino acids. The germline gives CDR1 SEHNR, CDR2 FQNEAQ (reference sequence). CDR3 in amino acids: CASSFTGVTDTQYF. CDR3 DNA sequence: TGTGCCAGCAGCTTTACGGGAGTCACAGATACGCAGTATTTT.

The rearrangement links TRBV18 to TRBJ2-7, with D perhaps TRBD1 (5 bases). This CDR3 is 16 amino acids long. Germline assignment: CDR1 KGHSH and CDR2 LQKENI. Trimming shortened V by 5 bases and J by 3 bases, and 20 bases separated the two germline ends. The CDR3 DNA sequence: TGTGCCAGCTCAATCGACAGTAGGGGCGCGGACTACGAGCAGTACGTC. Its protein is CASSIDSRGADYEQYV.

The chain carries TRBV6-6 and TRBJ2-7, with 8 bases aligning to TRBD2. With V trimmed by 2 bases and J by 1 base, 1 base remained unmatched. The germline V gene has CDR1 MNHNY and CDR2 SVGAGI (reference sequence). CDR3 length equals 14 residues. The CDR3: CASSYREGSYEQYV. Written as DNA, the CDR3 is TGTGCCAGCAGTTACCGGGAGGGATCCTACGAGCAGTACGTC.

The CDR3 nucleotides read TGTGCCAGCAGCCCAGGACAGGGAGCTAACTATGGCTACACCTTC. Its translation is CASSPGQGANYGYTF. The chain has TRBV6-5 and TRBJ1-2, with 8 bases that match TRBD1. V lost 6 bases and J lost 0; bases outside the gene matches: 6. Germline V gene sequence: CDR1 MNHEY, CDR2 SVGAGI. The CDR3 consists of 15 residues.

The CDR3, as DNA: TGTGCCAGCAGCCCCTTGCCGGGGGGCACTGAAGCTTTCTTT. Its protein is CASSPLPGGTEAFF. The chain links TRBV27 to TRBJ1-1; weak D call: TRBD1 (5 bases). The CDR3 consists of 14 residues. Trimming pared 6 bases from V and 4 bases from J, leaving 15 bases between. Germline V gene sequence: CDR1 MNHEY, CDR2 SMNVEV (reference sequence).

This chain joins TRBV27 and TRBJ2-2; no clear D. The V gene lost 5 bases and the J gene lost 0 bases, with 4 bases spanning the gap. Germline V gives CDR1 MNHEY, CDR2 SMNVEV (reference sequence). The CDR3 runs to 13 residues. For the CDR3, the DNA is TGTGCCAGCAGTCCGGCGAACACCGGGGAGCTGTTTTTT. It encodes CASSPANTGELFF.

The chain couples TRBV29-1 to TRBJ2-1, with D possibly TRBD1 on 5 matching bases. CDR3 length: 13 residues. Trimming cost V 5 bases and J 0 bases, with 8 bases left between them. CDR1 is SQVTM, CDR2 ANQGSEA, per germline. CDR3 amino acids: CSVRGSSYNEQFF. DNA of the CDR3: TGCAGCGTTAGGGGAAGCTCCTACAATGAGCAGTTCTTC.

This chain uses TRBV5-1 with TRBJ1-1, with 8 bases identical to TRBD1. V shed 0 bases and J 0 bases; nucleotides not matched to a gene: 1. The CDR3 sequence is 15 residues long. Germline CDR1 reads SGHRS; CDR2 reads YFSETQ. In nucleotides, the CDR3 is TGCGCCAGCAGCTTGGAGGGACAGGTGAACACTGAAGCTTTCTTT. Its translation: CASSLEGQVNTEAFF.

This chain joins TRBV3-1 (or the pseudogene TRBV3-2) and TRBJ1-4; maybe TRBD1 (6 bases). Trimming left V 4 bases short and J 5 bases short, with 14 bases between. The CDR3 has 15 amino acids. The germline gives CDR1 LGHDT, CDR2 YNNKEL (reference sequence). CDR3: CASSPSDSKNEKLFF. The CDR3 region has the DNA TGTGCCAGCAGCCCCTCGGACAGTAAGAATGAAAAACTGTTTTTT.

CDR3 DNA sequence: TGTGCCAGCAGTTCCACCGCGACTAGCGAAACCTACGAGCAGTACGTC. The encoded protein is CASSSTATSETYEQYV. This chain connects TRBV27 to TRBJ2-7; 8 bases map to TRBD2. The germline V gene encodes CDR1 MNHEY and CDR2 SMNVEV (reference sequence). The CDR3 sequence is 16 residues long. Trimming took 4 bases from V and 2 from J; bases not matched to a gene: 10.

This clone was seen a handful of times. The V call is TRBV27, the J call TRBJ2-1, with 9 bases aligning to TRBD1. This CDR3 has 16 amino acids. The V and J ends lost 3 bases and 4 bases, in that order; junction bases with no gene match: 7. Germline CDR1 is MNHEY and CDR2 is SMNVEV (reference sequence). As DNA, the CDR3 is TGTGCCAGCAGTTTCCTCGGGGACAGGGCGTACAATGAGCAGTTCTTC. Translation: CASSFLGDRAYNEQFF.

This sequence joins TRBV7-8 and TRBJ1-5; no definite D call. The length of the CDR3 is 16 residues. The germline V gene has CDR1 SGHVS and CDR2 FQNEAQ. Between the trimmed V and J ends, which lost 5 bases and 3 bases, there was a span of 17 bases. The CDR3 DNA reads TGTGCCAGCAGCCAGAGATCCCTTGGTATCAATCAGCCCCAGCATTTT. It specifies CASSQRSLGINQPQHF.

The chain joins TRBV3-1 (or the pseudogene TRBV3-2) to TRBJ1-1; 9 bases agree with TRBD1. Germline-derived CDR1 and CDR2 are LGHDT and YNNKEL (reference sequence). The V segment lost 4 bases and the J segment 4 bases; nucleotides outside the gene matches: 4. The CDR3 is 14 amino acids. The CDR3 bases are TGTGCCAGCAGCCCCTGGACAGGGGTCACTGAAGCTTTCTTT. Its translation is CASSPWTGVTEAFF.

The chain links TRBV2 to TRBJ2-1; D might be TRBD1 (6 bases). Trimming shortened V by 5 bases and J by 9 bases, and 11 bases separated the two germline ends. This CDR3 has 12 residues. Germline CDR1 and CDR2: SNHLY and FYNNEI. The CDR3 nucleotides read TGTGCCAGCAGTACAGGGTTGGGTGAGCAGTTCTTC. The encoded protein is CASSTGLGEQFF.

The chain recombines TRBV28 with TRBJ1-2; perhaps TRBD1 as D (5 bases). V lost 2 bases and J lost 12, with 13 bases in between. This CDR3 has 12 residues. Looked up from germline, CDR1 is MDHEN and CDR2 is SYDVKM. DNA for the CDR3: TGTGCCAGCAGTTTAGGGCAGGGTCTCCACACCTTC. Its protein product is CASSLGQGLHTF.